Below, 15 T cell receptor beta chains from the same sample are listed, as sequenced in a study of fetal regulatory T cell absence and autoimmunity. Sequencing was performed with immunoSEQ multiplex PCR; in TCRdb, only in-frame clones are kept and a portion is missing. There are 85,000 to 100,000 clones in the sample; approximately 75% occur only once, and 1.5% to 2% lies in the top ten. The sequencing sample was made of pancreas tissue. The receptors were sampled from a male donor with IPEX syndrome.

Only a few counts were recorded for this clone. The V call is TRBV2, the J call TRBJ2-2; the D gene is possibly TRBD1 (5 bases). Per germline, CDR1 SNHLY and CDR2 FYNNEI. This CDR3 comprises 15 residues. The CDR3 DNA reads as TGTGTCTCTAGTAGGGGCTTTACGAACACCGGGGAGCTGTTTTTT. It codes for CVSSRGFTNTGELFF.

The V and J genes are TRBV7-2 and TRBJ2-3; 9 nucleotides match TRBD2. Germline CDR1 reads SGHTA; CDR2 reads FQGNSA. V was pared by 5 bases and J by 1 base, with 4 bases of the junction left unmatched. The CDR3 is 15 residues long. The CDR3 sequence: CASSHRLAGTDTQYF. CDR3 bases: TGTGCCAGCAGCCATAGACTAGCGGGCACAGATACGCAGTATTTT.

The V call is TRBV30, the J call TRBJ2-7, with D perhaps given as TRBD1 or TRBD2 (5 bases each). V was cut by 0 bases and J by 2 bases, with 17 bases left in between. Germline-derived CDR1 and CDR2 are GTSNPN and SVGIG (reference sequence). This CDR3 spans 16 amino acids. CDR3 region: CAWSVRGRVAAYEQYF. The CDR3 DNA sequence: TGTGCCTGGAGTGTACGGGGCAGGGTTGCAGCCTACGAGCAGTACTTC. The whole variable domain, filled in from reference TRBV30 and TRBJ2-7, reads SQTIHQWPATLVQPVGSPLSLECTVEGTSNPNLYWYRQAAGRGLQLLFYSVGIGQISSEVPQNLSASRPQDRQFILSSKKLLLSDSGFYLCAWSVRGRVAAYEQYFGPGTRLTVT.

The gene calls are TRBV7-9 and TRBJ1-5, with a tentative D call TRBD1 (5 bases). Trimming cost V 5 bases and J 2 bases, with 13 bases left between them. The germline CDR1 and CDR2 sequences are SEHNR and FQNEAQ (reference sequence). The CDR3 covers 15 residues. The CDR3 DNA reads TGTGCCAGCAGCCAGTCAGGGAAGGGCAATCAGCCCCAGCATTTT. This gives the protein CASSQSGKGNQPQHF.

The chain has TRBV30 and TRBJ2-5; 8 bases align to TRBD2. Germline-derived CDR1 and CDR2 are GTSNPN and SVGIG (reference sequence). CDR3 length: 13 amino acids. The V gene end was trimmed by 4 bases and the J gene end by 5 bases; junction bases not matched to a gene: 6. The CDR3 sequence is CAWTGGAEETQYF. CDR3 DNA sequence: TGTGCCTGGACCGGGGGGGCCGAGGAGACCCAGTACTTC.

V is TRBV30 and J is TRBJ2-7; D could derive from TRBD1 or TRBD2 (5 bases each). Germline loops: CDR1 GTSNPN, CDR2 SVGIG (reference sequence). Trimming left V 2 bases short and J 4 bases short, with 15 bases between. The CDR3 contains 14 residues. This CDR3 is CAWSLPREGYEQYF. CDR3 nucleotides: TGTGCCTGGAGTCTGCCCCGTGAGGGGTACGAGCAGTACTTC. The full variable domain, with the rest looked up from reference TRBV30 and TRBJ2-7, is SQTIHQWPATLVQPVGSPLSLECTVEGTSNPNLYWYRQAAGRGLQLLFYSVGIGQISSEVPQNLSASRPQDRQFILSSKKLLLSDSGFYLCAWSLPREGYEQYFGPGTRLTVT.

The V gene is TRBV18, the J gene TRBJ1-2, with TRBD1 identical over 10 bases. The germline V gene has CDR1 KGHSH and CDR2 LQKENI. The CDR3 has 15 amino acids. With 6 bases clipped from V and 6 bases from J, the junction kept 10 bases outside the gene matches. CDR3 coding DNA: TGTGCCAGCTCCCGTAGGGGGACAGGGGACGATGGCTACACCTTC. Its protein is CASSRRGTGDDGYTF.

V and J are TRBV5-8 and TRBJ1-2; a possible D gene is TRBD1 (5 bases). Between the trimmed V and J ends, which lost 3 bases and 7 bases, there was a span of 10 bases. In germline, CDR1 is SGHTS, CDR2 YDEGEE. The CDR3 spans 12 residues. The CDR3 loop reads CASSSLTVGYTF. Here the CDR3 DNA reads TGTGCCAGCAGCTCCTTGACAGTTGGCTACACCTTC.

The table lists this clone with a few counts. The chain is built from TRBV7-2 and TRBJ2-7, with a weak D call TRBD2 (6 bases). With 6 bases removed from V and 3 bases from J, the gap between germline ends came to 12 bases. CDR1 is SGHTA and CDR2 is FQGNSA in the germline V gene. CDR3 length: 13 amino acids. Here the CDR3 reads CASSSGSGYEQYF. For the CDR3, the DNA is TGTGCCAGCAGTTCCGGGAGCGGCTACGAGCAGTACTTC.

V gene TRBV29-1 combines with J gene TRBJ1-1; D is perhaps TRBD1 (6 bases). The CDR3 runs to 15 residues. V lost 4 bases and J lost 1, with 16 bases in between. In germline, CDR1 is SQVTM, CDR2 ANQGSEA. The DNA for the CDR3 is TGCAGCGTTGCGGTATCCGGGGGGGCGAACACTGAAGCTTTCTTT. Translating it yields CSVAVSGGANTEAFF.

The V and J genes are TRBV27 and TRBJ2-3; D not resolved. Trimming removed 6 bases from V and 1 base from J, with 5 bases in between. The CDR3 is 12 amino acids. CDR1 and CDR2 from the germline V gene are MNHEY and SMNVEV (reference sequence). CDR3 coding DNA: TGTGCCAGCAGCCCTCGCACAGATACGCAGTATTTT. It specifies CASSPRTDTQYF.

V and J are TRBV30 and TRBJ2-1; D not certain. Germline CDR1 reads GTSNPN; CDR2 reads SVGIG (reference sequence). Trimming took off 0 bases at V and 5 bases at J, with 8 bases between the two ends. This CDR3 is 13 amino acids long. The chain's CDR3 is CAWSVPRDNEQFF. In DNA form, the CDR3 reads TGTGCCTGGAGTGTACCTAGGGACAATGAGCAGTTCTTC.

This clone was counted a single time. The chain is built from TRBV5-8 and TRBJ2-2; 13 bases align to TRBD2. Germline CDR1 reads SGHTS; CDR2 reads YDEGEE. V was pared by 4 bases and J by 0 bases, with 3 bases of the junction left unmatched. CDR3 length: 17 residues. The CDR3: CASSLGTSGTNTGELFF. CDR3 nucleotide sequence: TGTGCCAGCAGCCTGGGGACTAGCGGGACGAACACCGGGGAGCTGTTTTTT.

This chain connects TRBV10-2 to TRBJ2-7, with TRBD1 matching 7 bases. The J segment lost 3 bases and the V segment lost 4 bases, leaving 3 bases of the junction unmatched. Germline V gene sequence: CDR1 WSHSY, CDR2 SAAADI. This CDR3 contains 13 residues. The CDR3 loop is CASSGGQFYEQYF. CDR3 sequence (DNA): TGCGCCAGCAGTGGGGGACAGTTCTACGAGCAGTACTTC.

V and J are TRBV29-1 and TRBJ1-2, with 7 bases aligning to TRBD1. The CDR3 covers 12 residues. V lost 5 bases to trimming and J lost 5 bases; unmatched junction nucleotides: 5. Germline V CDR1 and CDR2: SQVTM, ANQGSEA. CDR3 in amino acids: CSVHGTEYGYTF. In nucleotides, the CDR3 is TGCAGCGTTCACGGGACAGAGTATGGCTACACCTTC. Full variable domain (remainder filled in from reference TRBV29-1 and TRBJ1-2): SAVISQKPSRDICQRGTSLTIQCQVDSQVTMMFWYRQQPGQSLTLIATANQGSEATYESGFVIDKFPISRPNLTFSTLTVSNMSPEDSSIYLCSVHGTEYGYTFGSGTRLTVV.